This TCR beta chain was sequenced in a study of shared clonotypes between healthy human individuals. Study overall: Each donor's CD8 memory used one plate, CD8 naive two, each CD4 subset three.

Authors' data handling: As immunoSEQ supplied junction-only sequences (without quality scores), filtering differed. TCRdb keeps only in-frame clones here, not all; method: immunoSEQ multiplex PCR. V and J calls and clone size come straight from that table; D and trimming were deduced from the DNA. The sample holds hundreds of thousands of clones, more than 95% seen once. There are 13 residues in the CDR3. Germline V lookup: CDR1 SGHTA, CDR2 FQGNSA. The naive CD8 fraction comprised CD45RO-negative cells positively selected for CCR7 and excluded terminally differentiated effector memory CD45RA+ cells. HIV-negative, healthy adults without recent acute infections or vaccinations were the donors. There were only Caucasian adults among the donors, and all lived in Nashville, Tennessee.

The sequenced sample was naive CD8+ T cells sorted from blood. V and J are TRBV7-2 and TRBJ2-2; the match to TRBD1 covers 8 bases. The source is a man under 40 in good health. CDR3: CGWGQANTGELFF. The CDR3 nucleotides read TGTGGGTGGGGACAGGCGAACACCGGGGAGCTGTTTTTT.